These T cell receptor beta chains were read from a single sample in a study of shared clonotypes between healthy human individuals. Clones were sequenced by immunoSEQ multiplex PCR, and TCRdb holds only the in-frame ones, with some missing. This table holds around 2.1 million clones, about 93% found once. The sample was naive CD8+ T cells from PBMCs. The receptor source for this set is a man younger than 30 in good health. Some clones in this sample may be carry-over from other donors' samples. Each CDR3 is given with its conserved first and last residue. Fields, in order: D gene, V gene, clone size, J gene, CDR3 DNA, CDR3 protein. The D gene is left open where the match is weak. Expanded clones get a size class; other rows say once, few or many, or leave the size out.

>TRBD1|TRBV19|NA|TRBJ1-5
TGTGCCAGTAGTTCCTTGAGGAGGGGGCCCTATCAGCCCCAGCATTTT
CASSSLRRGPYQPQHF
>NA|TRBV27|NA|TRBJ1-1
TGTGCCAGCAGTTTAGGTAGACGTACTGAAGCTTTCTTT
CASSLGRRTEAFF
>NA|TRBV18|NA|TRBJ2-1
TGTGCCAGCTCACCTACCCAGCCCTTCTACAATGAGCAGTTCTTC
CASSPTQPFYNEQFF
>NA|TRBV9|NA|TRBJ2-5
TGTGCCAGCAGCGCCCGTGATGGCCGGGAGACCCAGTACTTC
CASSARDGRETQYF
>NA|TRBV28|NA|TRBJ1-2
TGTGCCAGCAGCTTGACAGGAGCTAACTATGGCTACACCTTC
CASSLTGANYGYTF
>TRBD1|TRBV7-3|once|TRBJ1-2
TGTGCCAGCAGCACCCAGGGGGACAGGGGCATTGGTGGCTACACCTTC
CASSTQGDRGIGGYTF
>NA|TRBV7-3|NA|TRBJ2-7
TGTGCCAGCAGCTTCGGGGATAGCTCCTACGAGCAGTACTTC
CASSFGDSSYEQYF
>NA|TRBV6-6|once|TRBJ2-7
TGTGCCAGCAGTTACGACAGCGTAGGCATCTACGAGCAGTACTTC
CASSYDSVGIYEQYF
>TRBD2|TRBV7-6|NA|TRBJ2-7
TGTGCCAGCAGCTTACGGGGGGCCTACGAGCAGTACTTC
CASSLRGAYEQYF
>NA|TRBV30|NA|TRBJ2-3
TGTGCCTGGAGTGTCCCTCGGGGCAGGCCTTTCAGCACAGATACGCAGTATTTT
CAWSVPRGRPFSTDTQYF
>TRBD2|TRBV4-1|NA|TRBJ2-1
TGCGCCAGCAGCCGCCCGAAGTTCTCGCGGGAGGGCCGTTACAATGAGCAGTTCTTC
CASSRPKFSREGRYNEQFF
>NA|TRBV6-5|NA|TRBJ2-1
TGTGCCAGCAGTTTGGGTGGGCTCTCCTACAATGAGCAGTTCTTC
CASSLGGLSYNEQFF
>NA|TRBV9|NA|TRBJ1-1
TGTGCCAGCAGCGTAGGGCGGGATAACACTGAAGCTTTCTTT
CASSVGRDNTEAFF
>NA|TRBV9|NA|TRBJ1-1
TGTGCCAGCAGCCCCCATCGGGGGGGCACTGAAGCTTTCTTT
CASSPHRGGTEAFF
>TRBD2|TRBV28|NA|TRBJ2-2
TGTGCCAGCAGTTTATCTAGCGGATGGGCCGGGGAGCTGTTTTTT
CASSLSSGWAGELFF
>NA|TRBV19|NA|TRBJ1-1
TGTGCCAGTAGTATCAGGGGCGGGAACACTGAAGCTTTCTTT
CASSIRGGNTEAFF
>NA|TRBV28|NA|TRBJ2-3
TGTGCCAGCAGTGCCCGACCGAGAGGAGATACGCAGTATTTT
CASSARPRGDTQYF
>NA|TRBV9|NA|TRBJ2-1
TGTGCCAGCAGCGTATTGAACAATGAGCAGTTCTTC
CASSVLNNEQFF
>NA|TRBV27|NA|TRBJ2-1
TGTGCCAGCAGTCCCTACCCCCATGAGCAGTTCTTC
CASSPYPHEQFF
>NA|TRBV4-1|NA|TRBJ1-1
TGCGCCAGCAGCCAACAACAGGCTATGGCTGAAGCTTTCTTT
CASSQQQAMAEAFF
>NA|TRBV6-1|NA|TRBJ2-7
TGTGCCAGCAGGGAAAACTACGAGCAGTACTTC
CASRENYEQYF
>NA|TRBV2|NA|TRBJ2-7
TGTGCCAGCAGCGATCCGGGACAAGGACTCTACGAGCAGTACTTC
CASSDPGQGLYEQYF
>NA|TRBV25-1|NA|TRBJ1-2
TGTGCCAGCAGCTCGACGGGCCGGGCTGGCTACACCTTC
CASSSTGRAGYTF
>NA|TRBV29-1|NA|TRBJ1-1
TGCAGCGTTGAGGAAGGCACCACTGAAGCTTTCTTT
CSVEEGTTEAFF
>NA|TRBV11-2|NA|TRBJ2-5
TGTGCCAGCAGCTTAGGCCCGTCTCTCCTCCAAGGGGACCGGGAGACCCAGTACTTC
CASSLGPSLLQGDRETQYF
>TRBD1|TRBV7-2|NA|TRBJ2-7
TGTGCCAGCAGCTTAGATTGGGACAGGGGTTCCTACGAGCAGTACTTC
CASSLDWDRGSYEQYF
>NA|TRBV18|once|TRBJ1-2
TGTGCCAGCTCACGTGACAGAGATCGCTTCTATGGCTACACCTTC
CASSRDRDRFYGYTF
>TRBD1|TRBV29-1|NA|TRBJ2-7
TGCAGCGCTGGGACAGGGGGCGACGAGCAGTACTTC
CSAGTGGDEQYF
>NA|TRBV6-5|NA|TRBJ2-6
TGTGCCAGCAATCAGGTCTCTGGGGCCAACGTCCTGACTTTC
CASNQVSGANVLTF
>NA|TRBV21-1|NA|TRBJ2-2
TGTGCCAGCAGCAAAGGAACAGGAAATCTTGCGAACACCGGGGAGCTGTTTTTT
CASSKGTGNLANTGELFF
>NA|TRBV18|NA|TRBJ2-1
TGTGCCAGCTCCCCTACGTGGTATGAGCAGTTCTTC
CASSPTWYEQFF
>TRBD1|TRBV7-6|NA|TRBJ2-5
TGTGCCAGCAGCCTATCTCCGACAGGGGGCCGGGAGACCCAGTACTTC
CASSLSPTGGRETQYF
>NA|TRBV27|NA|TRBJ2-1
TGTGCCAGCAGTGGACAGACCCTCTACAATGAGCAGTTCTTC
CASSGQTLYNEQFF
>NA|TRBV4-1|NA|TRBJ2-1
TGCGCCAGCCGGGGGGACAGCCTTTCCGAGCAGTTCTTC
CASRGDSLSEQFF
>TRBD2|TRBV27|once|TRBJ2-2
TGTGCCAGCAGTGCGTCCCCGGGAGGCACCGGGGAGCTGTTTTTT
CASSASPGGTGELFF
>TRBD1|TRBV4-1|NA|TRBJ2-1
TGCGCCAGCAGATACGGACAGGGTGGGAACAATGAGCAGTTCTTC
CASRYGQGGNNEQFF
>NA|TRBV11-2|few|TRBJ2-7
TGTGCCAGCAGCTCGTGGGACACTACAGCCTACGAGCAGTACTTC
CASSSWDTTAYEQYF
>NA|TRBV29-1|NA|TRBJ2-7
TGCAGTATCCGGGACCTTAATTCCTACGAGCAGTACTTC
CSIRDLNSYEQYF
>NA|TRBV27|NA|TRBJ2-3
TGTGCCAGCAGTTTAGACACTAGCACAGATACGCAGTATTTT
CASSLDTSTDTQYF
>TRBD1|TRBV7-9|NA|TRBJ1-2
TGTGCCAGCAGCTCCTCCGGGACAGGCTACGGCTACACCTTC
CASSSSGTGYGYTF
>TRBD1|TRBV25-1|NA|TRBJ1-1
TGTGCCAGCAGTAACTACAGGGGTGGTTACACTGAAGCTTTCTTT
CASSNYRGGYTEAFF
>TRBD2|TRBV27|NA|TRBJ2-7
TGTGCCAGCACTTTAAGAGGGGGACTAGCGGTCTACGAGCAGTACTTC
CASTLRGGLAVYEQYF
>TRBD1|TRBV28|NA|TRBJ1-5
TGTGCCAGCAGTTTATACAGGGGGCCGGAACAGCCCCAGCATTTT
CASSLYRGPEQPQHF
>TRBD1|TRBV27|NA|TRBJ2-5
TGTGCCAGCAGCACTCGGGACAGGGCCGGTGACGCGAAGGCCCAGTACTTC
CASSTRDRAGDAKAQYF
>NA|TRBV28|NA|TRBJ2-7
TGTGCCAGCAGCCGACAAGCCTACGAGCAGTACTTC
CASSRQAYEQYF